These 21 T cell receptor beta chains were sequenced from one sample in a study of identical twins. TCRdb reprocessed the 5' RACE reads with MiXCR, giving one entry per CDR3 protein. This table has some 600,000 distinct CDR3 sequences, about 7.1% appearing once. The same sample was also studied in work on yellow fever vaccine responses in identical twins.

Sample: PBMCs. These TCRs come from a woman under 30 in good health.

This clonotype has a handful of counts. The J gene is TRBJ2-2, the V gene TRBV5-1; 13 positions agree with TRBD2. The CDR3 runs 18 residues. The J segment lost 8 bases and the V segment lost 0 bases, leaving 10 bases of the junction unmatched. From germline, CDR1 is SGHRS and CDR2 YFSETQ. In nucleotides, the CDR3 is TGCGCCAGCAGCTTGGCCCCTTGGACTAGCGGGAGTATGGGGGAGCTGTTTTTT. Protein: CASSLAPWTSGSMGELFF.

This clonotype was recorded at least ten times. The CDR3 sequence is CASSEGQSPSYEQYV. The CDR3 DNA reads as TGTGCCAGCAGCGAGGGACAGTCCCCCTCCTACGAGCAGTACGTC. This chain joins TRBV5-5 and TRBJ2-7; TRBD1 agrees at 7 bases. There are 15 residues in the CDR3. Trimming removed 4 bases from V and 0 bases from J; junction bases left unmatched: 7. CDR1 and CDR2 from the germline V gene are SGHKS and YYEKEE (reference sequence).

This clonotype was detected ten times or more. The chain links TRBV12-3 or TRBV12-4 to TRBJ1-1; D is perhaps TRBD1 (5 bases). The CDR3 has 14 amino acids. The V end lost 8 bases, the J end lost 5 bases, and 18 bases lay between the germline ends. CDR3 nucleotide sequence: TGTGCCAGCTCAAATGGGGGGGAGGGGACTGAAGCTTTCTTT. Translated: CASSNGGEGTEAFF.

This clonotype occurred many times. The genes are TRBV27 and TRBJ2-2; D may be TRBD1 (5 bases). Germline CDR1 and CDR2: MNHEY and SMNVEV (reference sequence). The CDR3 contains 11 residues. Trimming removed 9 bases at V and 6 bases at J, with 8 bases between. The CDR3 nucleotides read TGTGCCAGTCTAGGGGCCGGGGAGCTGTTTTTT. This translates into CASLGAGELFF.

This clonotype was seen many times. The V gene is TRBV3-1, the J gene TRBJ2-2; TRBD2 is a possible D gene (6 bases). Germline V gene sequence: CDR1 LGHDT, CDR2 YNNKEL (reference sequence). Trimming left V 1 base short and J 7 bases short, with 16 bases between. The CDR3 consists of 16 residues. In DNA, the CDR3 is TGTGCCAGCAGCCAAGGACAGACTAGATTCATCGGGGAGCTGTTTTTT. It specifies CASSQGQTRFIGELFF.

This clonotype was seen a handful of times. The chain links TRBV28 to TRBJ2-7; no clear D gene. Germline V gene lookup returns CDR1 MDHEN and CDR2 SYDVKM. The CDR3 runs to 11 residues. V was pared by 8 bases and J by 7 bases, with 12 bases between. CDR3 sequence: CASEKWMEQYF. As DNA, the CDR3 is TGTGCCAGCGAAAAGTGGATGGAGCAGTACTTC.

CDR3 nucleotides: TGTGCCAGTAGTATTGAGGTGGGGCAAGAGACCCAGTACTTC. Translation gives CASSIEVGQETQYF. The chain uses TRBV19 and TRBJ2-5; D unclear. Trimming cost V 3 bases and J 2 bases, with 10 bases left between them. The CDR3 contains 14 residues. Per the germline V gene, CDR1 is LNHDA and CDR2 is SQIVND (reference sequence).

This clonotype was found many times. The rearrangement links TRBV20-1 to TRBJ1-4; 8 bases are a match to TRBD1. V shed 6 bases and J 8 bases; nucleotides not matched to a gene: 8. The germline gives CDR1 DFQATT, CDR2 SNEGSKA (reference sequence). CDR3 length: 13 residues. The CDR3 DNA reads as TGCAGTGCCCCGACAGGGGTGGGAGAAAAACTGTTTTTT. It specifies CSAPTGVGEKLFF.

V usage is TRBV3-1 and J usage is TRBJ2-2, with 7 bases matching TRBD2. With 4 bases clipped from V and 1 base from J, the junction kept 9 bases outside the gene matches. CDR1 is LGHDT and CDR2 is YNNKEL in the germline V gene (reference sequence). The CDR3 length is 17 residues. CDR3 DNA: TGTGCCAGCAGCCCCATCCTAGCGGCAGGGAACACCGGGGAGCTGTTTTTT. It yields the protein CASSPILAAGNTGELFF. The entire variable domain, with the rest obtained from reference TRBV3-1 and TRBJ2-2, is as follows: DTAVSQTPKYLVTQMGNDKSIKCEQNLGHDTMYWYKQDSKKFLKIMFSYNNKELIINETVPNRFSPKSPDKAHLNLHINSLELGDSAVYFCASSPILAAGNTGELFFGEGSRLTVL.

V gene TRBV20-1 combines with J gene TRBJ2-1; 9 nucleotides match TRBD1. With V trimmed by 5 bases and J by 4 bases, 12 bases remained unmatched. Germline CDR1 DFQATT, CDR2 SNEGSKA (reference sequence). CDR3 length equals 16 residues. The CDR3 nucleotides are TGCAGTGCTTATGAGCCGCCGGGACAGGGTTACAATGAGCAGTTCTTC. Protein product: CSAYEPPGQGYNEQFF.

The chain couples TRBV2 to TRBJ2-1; TRBD2 might be the D (6 bases). The length of the CDR3 is 15 residues. Germline V gene sequence: CDR1 SNHLY, CDR2 FYNNEI. Trimming shortened V by 8 bases and J by 6 bases, and 20 bases separated the two germline ends. The CDR3 is CASDPGTRFFNEQFF. The CDR3 DNA reads as TGTGCCAGCGACCCCGGGACTCGCTTCTTCAATGAGCAGTTCTTC.

The J gene is TRBJ2-3, the V gene TRBV12-3 or TRBV12-4, with 14 bases lining up with TRBD2. V was pared by 10 bases and J by 3 bases, with 6 bases of the junction left unmatched. There are 15 residues in the CDR3. The CDR3 region has the DNA TGTGCCACCAGACTAGCGGGAGGGCCGACAGATACGCAGTATTTT. Amino acids: CATRLAGGPTDTQYF.

This clonotype has at least ten counts. This rearrangement joins TRBV4-1 to TRBJ2-7; maybe TRBD2 (6 bases). From germline, CDR1 is MGHRA and CDR2 YSYEKL. The CDR3 is 15 amino acids. V lost 1 base, J lost 4 bases, and 14 bases lay in between. CDR3 loop: CASSQAGTARYEQYF. In nucleotides, the CDR3 is TGCGCCAGCAGCCAAGCGGGGACTGCTAGGTACGAGCAGTACTTC.

Worth noting for this clonotype: Mismatch with germline at one junction end may stem from a read error. The chain recombines TRBV3-1 with TRBJ2-1; no definite D call. CDR1 and CDR2 (germline): LGHDT, YNNKEL (reference sequence). The CDR3 spans 17 residues. The CDR3 bases are TGTGCCTGCAGCCAAGATTACGCGGATTCTACCTACAATGAGCAGTTCTTC. Its translation is CACSQDYADSTYNEQFF.

This clonotype was detected only a few times. J is TRBJ2-2 and V is TRBV10-3, with 9 bases fitting TRBD2. Germline assignment: CDR1 ENHRY and CDR2 SYGVKD. Trimming took 11 bases from V and 1 from J; bases not matched to a gene: 5. The CDR3 has 14 residues. The CDR3 coding sequence is TGTGCCGCGGGGGGGCGGCAGAACACCGGGGAGCTGTTTTTT. Amino acid sequence: CAAGGRQNTGELFF.

This clonotype was picked up one time. The V gene is TRBV18, the J gene TRBJ1-5; 7 bases agree with TRBD1. V lost 3 bases, J lost 6 bases, and 11 bases stayed unmatched. In germline, CDR1 is KGHSH, CDR2 LQKENI. The CDR3 consists of 16 residues. The CDR3 nucleotides read TGTGCCAGCTCACCCAGGGACAGTACGGGGGGTCAGCCCCAGCATTTT. It codes for CASSPRDSTGGQPQHF. Full variable domain (outside the CDR3, taken from reference TRBV18 and TRBJ1-5): NAGVMQNPRHLVRRRGQEARLRCSPMKGHSHVYWYRQLPEEGLKFMVYLQKENIIDESGMPKERFSAEFPKEGPSILRIQQVVRGDSAAYFCASSPRDSTGGQPQHFGDGTRLSIL.

Many counts were recorded for this clonotype. The chain uses TRBV9 and TRBJ2-2; 11 positions match TRBD2. Per the germline V gene, CDR1 is SGDLS and CDR2 is YYNGEE. This CDR3 is 15 amino acids long. Unmatched junction bases numbered 4, after V lost 4 bases and J lost 5 bases. The CDR3 spells CASSITSGSTGELFF. The CDR3 DNA reads as TGTGCCAGCAGCATTACTAGCGGGAGTACCGGGGAGCTGTTTTTT.

In this sample, this clonotype turned up a few times. The rearrangement uses TRBV5-1 and TRBJ2-1, with TRBD2 identical over 12 bases. The CDR3 loop spans 17 amino acids. With V trimmed by 4 bases and J by 9 bases, 14 bases remained unmatched. CDR1 is SGHRS and CDR2 is YFSETQ in the germline V gene. As DNA, the CDR3 is TGCGCCAGCAGCCCACACGAGACTAGCGGGAGTAGTGTTGAGCAGTTCTTC. Translation: CASSPHETSGSSVEQFF.

This clonotype has only a few counts. The V gene is TRBV29-1, the J gene TRBJ2-7; the D is unclear. This CDR3 has 11 amino acids. Germline CDR1 SQVTM, CDR2 ANQGSEA. The V and J ends lost 4 bases and 4 bases respectively, with 8 bases between them. The CDR3 here is CSVVRAYEQYF. The CDR3, as DNA: TGCAGCGTTGTAAGGGCGTACGAGCAGTACTTC.

In its sample, this clonotype was seen many times. The chain combines TRBV5-1 with TRBJ2-7; a weak D match, TRBD1 (6 bases). V was pared by 0 bases and J by 4 bases, with 26 bases between. The CDR3 loop spans 19 amino acids. Germline-derived CDR1 and CDR2 are SGHRS and YFSETQ. CDR3: CASSLGAQGNGNYLYEQYF. DNA for the CDR3: TGCGCCAGCAGCTTGGGGGCTCAGGGGAATGGCAATTACTTATACGAGCAGTACTTC.

This clonotype was counted many times. The gene calls are TRBV9 and TRBJ2-1, with a tentative D call TRBD1 (5 bases). Germline CDR1 SGDLS, CDR2 YYNGEE. V lost 7 bases, J lost 9 bases, and 5 bases lay in between. The CDR3 runs 9 residues. CDR3 residues: CASGAEQFF. In DNA, the CDR3 is TGTGCCAGCGGGGCTGAGCAGTTCTTC.